This entry lists 25 T cell receptor beta chains sequenced from one sample in a study of T-cell reconstitution after alpha-beta-depleted transplantation in children. For TCRbeta, the library was prepared with unique molecular identifiers. TCRdb processed the PCR reads anew with MiXCR; each CDR3 protein has one entry. This table holds approximately 640,000 distinct CDR3 sequences, approximately 16% found once. The sample here was PBMCs from the stem cell graft donor, taken from the stem cell graft. The receptors were gathered from a human donor who donated a stem cell graft to a child with acute myeloid leukemia.

This clonotype showed up many times. The chain recombines TRBV7-3 with TRBJ1-1; perhaps TRBD1 as D (6 bases). This CDR3 spans 13 amino acids. CDR1 and CDR2 from the germline V gene are SGHTA and FQGTGA. V lost 7 bases and J 7 bases, leaving 16 bases between the germline ends. The CDR3 nucleotides are TGTGCCAGCACCCACGACAGGCTGGGTGAAGCTTTCTTT. Translating gives CASTHDRLGEAFF.

CDR3 region: CASSFVAGAYNEQFF. The CDR3 region has the DNA TGTGCCAGCAGCTTCGTAGCGGGGGCTTACAATGAGCAGTTCTTC. The gene calls are TRBV7-8 and TRBJ2-1; 9 nucleotides match TRBD2. This CDR3 has 15 amino acids. J was trimmed by 4 bases and V by 3 bases; bases with no gene match: 4. Germline V CDR1 and CDR2: SGHVS, FQNEAQ.

The chain is built from TRBV6-2 or TRBV6-3 and TRBJ1-5; TRBD1 matches at 7 bases. The CDR3 has 15 residues. Germline V gene sequence: CDR1 MNHEY, CDR2 SVGEGT. V shed 2 bases and J 6 bases; nucleotides not matched to a gene: 7. CDR3 nucleotide sequence: TGTGCCAGCAGTTACGCAAGGGACAGAAGTCAGCCCCAGCATTTT. This translates into CASSYARDRSQPQHF.

This clonotype has a count of ten or more. This chain connects TRBV10-2 to TRBJ2-2; 7 bases match TRBD2. The junction had 8 bases not matched to a gene; V was cut back by 7 bases and J by 0 bases. The CDR3 loop spans 16 amino acids. The germline CDR1 and CDR2 sequences are WSHSY and SAAADI. As DNA, the CDR3 is TGCGCCAGCATGGGAGGGGCCGATCCGAACACCGGGGAGCTGTTTTTT. Translating gives CASMGGADPNTGELFF.

There are a few counts of this clonotype. The rearrangement uses TRBV5-6 and TRBJ2-7; 10 bases are a match to TRBD1. Germline V gene lookup returns CDR1 SGHDT and CDR2 YYEEEE. CDR3 length equals 11 residues. The CDR3, as DNA: TGTGCCAGCAGCGGGACAGGGGTCGATGCCGTC. Protein: CASSGTGVDAV.

The chain employs TRBV6-9 and TRBJ2-5; tentatively, D is TRBD2 (6 bases). The CDR3 has 14 residues. CDR1 MNHGY and CDR2 SVAAGI come from the germline V gene. Trimming stripped 11 bases from V and 4 bases from J, with 20 bases between. The CDR3 bases are TGTGCCGCCAGTTATTCCGGGAGAGGAGAGACCCAGTACTTC. It encodes CAASYSGRGETQYF.

This clonotype has only a few counts. The chain couples TRBV12-3 or TRBV12-4 to TRBJ2-1, with TRBD2 identical over 13 bases. This CDR3 region has 15 residues. J lost 7 bases, V lost 6 bases, and 6 bases had no gene match. In DNA form, the CDR3 reads TGTGCCAGCAGACTAGCGGGGGGGCCTGAGAATGAGCAGTTCTTC. Amino acid sequence: CASRLAGGPENEQFF.

The rearrangement links TRBV2 to TRBJ1-1; D might be TRBD1 (5 bases). This CDR3 has 12 amino acids. V lost 8 bases and J 1 base, leaving 8 bases between the germline ends. Germline CDR1 and CDR2: SNHLY and FYNNEI. The CDR3 spells CASQRGNTEAFF. Written as DNA, the CDR3 is TGTGCCAGCCAGAGGGGGAACACTGAAGCTTTCTTT.

This clonotype has just a few counts. V usage is TRBV5-6 and J usage is TRBJ2-4; 7 bases are shared with TRBD2. CDR3 length: 14 residues. The germline V gene has CDR1 SGHDT and CDR2 YYEEEE. Unmatched junction bases numbered 2, after V lost 2 bases and J lost 3 bases. The CDR3 nucleotides are TGTGCCAGCAGCTTCGGGGGGTACAAAAACATTCAGTACTTC. Translating it yields CASSFGGYKNIQYF.

This clonotype was seen repeatedly, ten times or more. The CDR3 DNA is TGCAGTGCCCCCAGAGGCAGGGTGGGGGCCAACGTCCTGACTTTC. Translated: CSAPRGRVGANVLTF. This chain connects TRBV20-1 to TRBJ2-6; possibly TRBD1 for D (5 bases). This CDR3 is 15 amino acids long. V was clipped by 6 bases and J by 4 bases, with 16 bases between them. Germline-derived CDR1 and CDR2 are DFQATT and SNEGSKA (reference sequence).

V is TRBV2 and J is TRBJ1-5, with D perhaps matching TRBD1 (6 bases). The V end was cut by 4 bases, the J end by 5 bases, with 18 bases between. The germline V gene encodes CDR1 SNHLY and CDR2 FYNNEI. The CDR3 loop spans 16 amino acids. The CDR3 here is CASSVDRQALDQPQHF. Written as DNA, the CDR3 is TGTGCCAGCAGTGTGGATCGACAGGCCTTAGATCAGCCCCAGCATTTT.

This clonotype has at least ten counts. The J gene is TRBJ2-7, the V gene TRBV6-1; D is undetermined. The germline gives CDR1 MNHNS, CDR2 SASEGT. The CDR3 loop spans 14 amino acids. The V end was cut by 6 bases, the J end by 4 bases, with 16 bases between. The CDR3 reads CASRDRPPQYEQYF. The CDR3 nucleotides are TGTGCCAGCAGGGACCGGCCCCCACAATACGAGCAGTACTTC.

The table lists this clonotype with many counts. The chain has TRBV25-1 and TRBJ1-6, with D hard to call. Trimming left V 2 bases short and J 9 bases short, with 5 bases between. CDR3 length: 12 amino acids. Germline CDR1 MGHDK, CDR2 SYGVNS. The CDR3, as DNA: TGTGCCAGCAGTGAAAGCGGTTCACCCCTCCACTTT. Residues: CASSESGSPLHF.

This clonotype was counted a few times. The V gene is TRBV20-1, the J gene TRBJ1-4, with a weak D call TRBD1 (5 bases). This CDR3 comprises 15 residues. The germline CDR1 and CDR2 sequences are DFQATT and SNEGSKA (reference sequence). CDR3 DNA: TGCAGCATTCGGGGCCCCGCTCAGTCTAATGAAAAACTGTTTTTT. Protein product: CSIRGPAQSNEKLFF.

This clonotype was counted a few times. The chain links TRBV20-1 to TRBJ2-1; unclear D gene. The V gene's germline CDR1 is DFQATT and CDR2 SNEGSKA (reference sequence). The CDR3 loop spans 14 amino acids. Trimming left V 6 bases short and J 8 bases short, with 20 bases between. CDR3 protein: CSASSSPRGDEQFF. The DNA of the CDR3 is TGCAGTGCCAGTTCTTCCCCTCGAGGCGATGAGCAGTTCTTC.

In its sample, this clonotype was seen many times. V usage is TRBV7-2 and J usage is TRBJ2-1; TRBD1 or TRBD2 may be the D gene (5 bases each). V shed 1 base and J shed 9 bases, with 13 bases lying between them. The CDR3 runs to 14 residues. Germline CDR1 is SGHTA and CDR2 is FQGNSA. In nucleotides, the CDR3 is TGTGCCAGCAGCTTAGAAGGCCCTGGGGGTGAGCAGTTCTTC. Residues: CASSLEGPGGEQFF.

This clonotype was observed at least ten times. The rearrangement uses TRBV12-3 or TRBV12-4 and TRBJ2-2; D ambiguous. CDR3 length: 12 residues. V dropped 1 base and J dropped 8 bases, with 5 bases sitting between them. CDR3 sequence: CASSLDPGELFF. CDR3 DNA sequence: TGTGCCAGCAGTTTAGACCCAGGGGAGCTGTTTTTT.

This clonotype was observed a few times. The chain uses TRBV12-3 or TRBV12-4 and TRBJ1-2, with D hard to call. The CDR3 contains 14 residues. Trimming took off 3 bases at V and 0 bases at J, with 8 bases between the two ends. The CDR3 DNA is TGTGCCAGCAGTTTCCCGTCAGCTAACTATGGCTACACCTTC. It encodes CASSFPSANYGYTF.

The rearrangement joins TRBV13 to TRBJ2-3; D gene uncertain. The CDR3 has 12 amino acids. The V end was cut by 5 bases, the J end by 5 bases, with 8 bases between. Germline CDR1 reads PRHDT; CDR2 reads FYEKMQ (reference sequence). The chain's CDR3 is CASSPGQDTQYF. In DNA, the CDR3 is TGTGCCAGCAGCCCCGGTCAAGATACGCAGTATTTT.

This chain joins TRBV7-2 and TRBJ2-7, with 7 bases lining up with TRBD1. The CDR3 is made up of 13 amino acids. Trimming at V came to 6 bases and at J to 3 bases, leaving 5 bases not matched to a gene. Germline-derived CDR1 and CDR2 are SGHTA and FQGNSA. The CDR3, as DNA: TGTGCCAGCAGACCCAGGGGGAACTACGAGCAGTACTTC. This codes for CASRPRGNYEQYF.

This clonotype was counted ten times or more. The chain joins TRBV20-1 to TRBJ1-1; D gene ambiguous. This CDR3 is built from 10 residues. From germline, CDR1 is DFQATT and CDR2 SNEGSKA (reference sequence). V was shortened by 3 bases and J by 6 bases, with 5 bases between the two germline ends. For the CDR3, the DNA is TGCAGTGCTAGTGGGGCTGAAGCTTTCTTT. Translation: CSASGAEAFF.

The table lists this clonotype with many counts. V is TRBV5-1 and J is TRBJ2-7; 9 bases line up with TRBD2. Germline assignment: CDR1 SGHRS and CDR2 YFSETQ. The V and J ends lost 6 bases and 2 bases, in that order; junction bases with no gene match: 3. The CDR3 is 13 residues long. The CDR3 coding sequence is TGCGCCAGCACTAGCGGGGTTACCTACGAGCAGTACTTC. Amino acids: CASTSGVTYEQYF. Supplemented by reference TRBV5-1 and TRBJ2-7, the full variable domain reads KAGVTQTPRYLIKTRGQQVTLSCSPISGHRSVSWYQQTPGQGLQFLFEYFSETQRNKGNFPGRFSGRQFSNSRSEMNVSTLELGDSALYLCASTSGVTYEQYFGPGTRLTVT.

Ten or more counts support this clonotype. V gene TRBV29-1 combines with J gene TRBJ1-1; D is uncertain. V shed 5 bases and J shed 8 bases, with 18 bases lying between them. This CDR3 contains 13 residues. Germline V gives CDR1 SQVTM, CDR2 ANQGSEA. CDR3 bases: TGCAGCGTTAAGCCAGGATCCGGGTGGGAAGCTTTCTTT. Translation gives CSVKPGSGWEAFF. Looking up the rest from reference TRBV29-1 and TRBJ1-1 gives the full variable domain: SAVISQKPSRDICQRGTSLTIQCQVDSQVTMMFWYRQQPGQSLTLIATANQGSEATYESGFVIDKFPISRPNLTFSTLTVSNMSPEDSSIYLCSVKPGSGWEAFFGQGTRLTVV.

As to this clonotype: This clone may be a read error of a much larger clone one base away. The chain links TRBV5-1 to TRBJ1-1; D unresolved. The length of the CDR3 is 13 residues. Trimming took off 4 bases at V and 4 bases at J, with 11 bases between the two ends. Germline CDR1 SGHRS, CDR2 YFSETQ. CDR3 DNA sequence: TGCGCCAGCAGCCCTAGGGAAGTCACTGAAGCTTTCTTT. Translated, it gives CASSPREVTEAFF.

Many counts were recorded for this clonotype. The chain links TRBV29-1 to TRBJ2-5; TRBD2 might be the D (7 bases). Germline V CDR1 and CDR2: SQVTM, ANQGSEA. The V end lost 7 bases, the J end lost 4 bases, and 19 bases lay between the germline ends. This CDR3 is 14 amino acids long. The CDR3 region is CSAVGPGGPETQYF. Written as DNA, the CDR3 is TGCAGCGCTGTGGGGCCGGGGGGCCCAGAGACCCAGTACTTC.